The 10 T cell receptor beta chains below were found in one sample sequenced in a study of T-cell memory formation after mild COVID-19. TCRdb used MiXCR to reprocess the 5' RACE reads, holding one entry per CDR3 protein. In the table there are approximately 390,000 distinct CDR3 sequences, roughly 15% of which are singletons. The specimen sequenced was PBMCs or a T cell subset sorted from them (not recorded which). These receptors came from a man aged 18-30 years who had mild COVID-19 (a few samples of this study predate the infection). Cell type and time point are not known.

The CDR3 protein is CASSFHEAETQYF. As DNA, the CDR3 is TGTGCCAGCAGCTTTCATGAGGCAGAGACCCAGTACTTC. The chain employs TRBV7-6 and TRBJ2-5; unclear D gene. This CDR3 has 13 amino acids. Looked up from germline, CDR1 is SGHVS and CDR2 is FNYEAQ. The V end was cut by 3 bases, the J end by 4 bases, with 9 bases between.

The chain links TRBV5-1 to TRBJ2-7; D unresolved. V was shortened by 0 bases and J by 7 bases, with 17 bases between the two germline ends. Germline values: CDR1 SGHRS, CDR2 YFSETQ. CDR3 length equals 15 residues. CDR3 loop: CASSLDRPALAEQYF. CDR3 nucleotides: TGCGCCAGCAGCTTGGACCGCCCAGCCCTGGCGGAGCAGTACTTC. Drawing the rest from reference TRBV5-1 and TRBJ2-7, the complete variable domain is KAGVTQTPRYLIKTRGQQVTLSCSPISGHRSVSWYQQTPGQGLQFLFEYFSETQRNKGNFPGRFSGRQFSNSRSEMNVSTLELGDSALYLCASSLDRPALAEQYFGPGTRLTVT.

The rearrangement links TRBV18 to TRBJ1-1, with 10 bases identical to TRBD1. Germline V gene sequence: CDR1 KGHSH, CDR2 LQKENI. Trimming cost V 6 bases and J 10 bases; bases outside gene matches: 11. CDR3 length: 14 residues. Here the CDR3 DNA reads TGTGCCAGCTCGAGGACAGGGGGGGCCAATTCAGCTTTCTTT. Its protein is CASSRTGGANSAFF.

This clonotype was seen a handful of times. V and J are TRBV7-8 and TRBJ2-7, with 8 positions matching TRBD1. The V segment lost 6 bases and the J segment 3 bases; nucleotides outside the gene matches: 7. Germline V gene data show CDR1 as SGHVS and CDR2 as FQNEAQ. The CDR3 has 14 amino acids. The CDR3 bases are TGTGCCAGCAGACCGGACAGGGTGGGCTACGAGCAGTACTTC. Amino acid sequence: CASRPDRVGYEQYF.

This clonotype was observed at least ten times. The chain carries TRBV7-3 and TRBJ1-1, with no clear D. The CDR3 is 15 residues long. The V end was cut by 5 bases, the J end by 4 bases, with 17 bases between. Germline V CDR1 and CDR2: SGHTA, FQGTGA. The CDR3: CASSNSGLSPTEAFF. The CDR3 nucleotides are TGTGCCAGCAGCAACTCTGGGTTAAGCCCCACTGAAGCTTTCTTT.

This clonotype was seen many times. This chain links TRBV7-2 with TRBJ2-3; D tentatively reads TRBD1 or TRBD2 (5 bases each). Germline V gene data show CDR1 as SGHTA and CDR2 as FQGNSA. The V and J ends lost 3 bases and 2 bases respectively, with 12 bases between them. CDR3 length: 15 residues. The CDR3 bases are TGTGCCAGCAGCTTCAGTCGGGGCCTCACAGATACGCAGTATTTT. Protein sequence: CASSFSRGLTDTQYF.

The chain links TRBV7-2 to TRBJ2-1; 7 nucleotides align to TRBD1. V lost 1 base and J lost 10; bases outside the gene matches: 7. Per the germline V gene, CDR1 is SGHTA and CDR2 is FQGNSA. There are 14 residues in the CDR3. CDR3 nucleotides: TGTGCCAGCAGCTTAGGGACAGGCCGAGAAGAGCAGTTCTTC. Its translation: CASSLGTGREEQFF.

This clonotype was seen a handful of times. This rearrangement joins TRBV29-1 to TRBJ1-3; D ambiguous. V dropped 1 base and J dropped 6 bases, with 13 bases sitting between them. The CDR3 spans 14 residues. Germline V gene data show CDR1 as SQVTM and CDR2 as ANQGSEA. The CDR3 nucleotides read TGCAGCGTTGAAGGGCTACAGCACGTAAACACCATATATTTT. It yields the protein CSVEGLQHVNTIYF.

The chain combines TRBV10-3 with TRBJ1-1, with a weak D call TRBD1 (5 bases). The V gene lost 8 bases and the J gene lost 6 bases, with 16 bases spanning the gap. From germline, CDR1 is ENHRY and CDR2 SYGVKD. The CDR3 extends over 13 amino acids. CDR3 sequence (DNA): TGTGCCATCTCAGCAGGGCTGGGGGCTGAAGCTTTCTTT. As protein: CAISAGLGAEAFF.

In this sample, this clonotype turned up a few times. V usage is TRBV7-2 and J usage is TRBJ2-7; the D gene is possibly TRBD2 (7 bases). Germline CDR1 SGHTA, CDR2 FQGNSA. With 1 base removed from V and 1 base from J, the gap between germline ends came to 14 bases. The CDR3 is 16 amino acids. The CDR3 loop is CASSLVSGGASYEQYF. As DNA, the CDR3 is TGTGCCAGCAGCTTAGTCTCGGGGGGCGCTTCCTACGAGCAGTACTTC.